This T cell receptor beta chain was obtained from a study of blood T cell repertoires in COVID-19. Study-level information: The study drew acute and convalescent COVID-19 samples from the United States, Italy and Spain. From T cells, B-cell-depleted T cells, or PBMCs came the material, which was cDNA or gDNA.

Original handling: Counts of nucleated cells, estimated from reference gene primer amplification, were obtained. Libraries were prepared by immunoSEQ multiplex PCR; TCRdb keeps only in-frame clonotypes and omits some of them. The V and J calls and clone size are taken from that table; D and trimming were inferred from the DNA. Of approximately 130,000 clones listed, around 87% are singletons. The CDR3 is 14 residues long. Per germline, CDR1 SGHNT and CDR2 YENEEA. V gave up 4 bases and J gave up 5 bases, with 11 bases separating them. This clone was counted a single time. The chain is built from TRBV11-3 and TRBJ2-2; D is perhaps TRBD1 (6 bases). The source of this sequence is a man aged 50 or older with active COVID-19. The sequenced sample was peripheral blood. Here the CDR3 DNA reads TGTGCCAGCAGCTCTAGGGGGAAAACCGGGGAGCTGTTTTTT. It codes for CASSSRGKTGELFF. Drawing the rest from reference TRBV11-3 and TRBJ2-2, the complete variable domain is EAGVVQSPRYKIIEKKQPVAFWCNPISGHNTLYWYLQNLGQGPELLIRYENEEAVDDSQLPKDRFSAERLKGVDSTLKIQPAELGDSAVYLCASSSRGKTGELFFGEGSRLTVL.